This TCR beta chain was documented in a study of blood T cells in healthy people across ages. Study-wide findings and caveats: Shifts in expanded clonotypes may have been confounded by donor CMV status, which was unknown.

Each sample provided at least 5 micrograms of extracted total RNA. A second PCR of about 6 to 12 cycles used a sample-barcoded 5' primer and a J-beta primer mix. TCRdb fed the 5' RACE reads into MiXCR, producing one record per CDR3 protein. This table has hundreds of thousands of distinct CDR3 sequences, 58% appearing once. The CDR3 totals 11 residues. Per the germline V gene, CDR1 is DFQATT and CDR2 is SNEGSKA (reference sequence). As to this clonotype: The target antigen is unknown.

The receptor was isolated from a man aged 60 to 69 in good health. The V gene is TRBV20-1, the J gene TRBJ1-1; TRBD1 might be the D (5 bases). Sequenced material: blood. The CDR3 sequence is CRAPGLTEAFF. The CDR3 bases are TGCAGGGCCCCAGGGCTTACTGAAGCTTTCTTT.